This T cell receptor (beta chain) originates from a study of shared clonotypes between healthy human individuals. Study conclusions and caveats: A generally larger estimated richness was seen in naive subsets than in memory subsets.

CD45RO-negative, CCR7-positively selected cells formed the naive CD8 fraction, excluding terminally differentiated effector memory CD45RA+ cells. The donors were adults (healthy and HIV-negative) with no recent acute infections or vaccinations. Concerning this clone itself: Antigen specificity is unknown.

Germline CDR1 reads SGHDT; CDR2 reads YYEEEE. The CDR3 has 12 residues. The V segment lost 3 bases and the J segment 8 bases; nucleotides outside the gene matches: 2. The assay was run at deep level. Per the original data handling: ImmunoSEQ junction-only sequences lacked quality scores, so their filtering differed. Using immunoSEQ multiplex PCR, the repertoire was profiled, and TCRdb retains in-frame clones only, with some absent. That table gives V, J and clone size, and the DNA gave D and trimming. The sample records roughly 650,000 clones, about 95% being singletons. The clonotype originates from a woman aged 30 to 39 in good health. Sequencing was carried out using naive CD8+ T cells sorted from blood. The rearrangement uses TRBV5-6 and TRBJ2-1; 7 bases align to TRBD2. CDR3 in amino acids: CASSSGGDEQFF. The DNA of the CDR3 is TGTGCCAGCAGCTCGGGGGGAGATGAGCAGTTCTTC.